This TCR beta chain was found in a study of T cells after yellow fever vaccination. Overall study results and limits: Booster samples showed a return of most primary-vaccination clones (around 96% CD4, approximately 85% CD8). A limited proportion of clonotypes was detected within both the CD4 and CD8 compartments.

This clonotype has just a few counts. Its cognate antigen is unknown. Germline V gene sequence: CDR1 SGHVS, CDR2 FQNEAQ. This CDR3 has 13 amino acids. With V trimmed by 1 base and J by 10 bases, 5 bases remained unmatched. It was through 5'RACE template switching that TCR cDNA was made, with a universal primer site and UMIs added. TCRdb reprocessed the 5' RACE reads via MiXCR and lists one record per CDR3 protein. The sample lists 400,000 or so distinct CDR3 sequences, around 10% seen once, with roughly 18% in the top ten. This rearrangement joins TRBV7-8 to TRBJ2-7, with 9 bases identical to TRBD1. This material consisted of PBMCs, taken on the day of the first yellow fever vaccination. This TCR came from a man between 18 and 35 years old who received the YFV17D yellow fever vaccine. CDR3 loop: CASSLVGQGAQYF. The CDR3 DNA is TGTGCCAGCAGCTTAGTGGGACAGGGTGCCCAGTACTTC.